The clone carrying this T cell receptor (beta chain) was seen more than once but under ten times. Its target is unknown. V shed 3 bases and J 2 bases; nucleotides not matched to a gene: 7. Germline lookup yields CDR1 DFQATT and CDR2 SNEGSKA (reference sequence). CDR3 length: 15 amino acids. This sample stems from a study of CD8 T cells in ankylosing spondylitis. TCRdb called the 5' RACE reads again in MiXCR, with one record for every CDR3 protein. Of about 450,000 distinct CDR3 sequences listed, more than 25% are singletons. Points from the study as a whole: Several highly homologous variants made up a TCR beta motif, and this motif appeared characteristic of ankylosing spondylitis blood.

The genes are TRBV20-1 and TRBJ2-3; 8 bases are shared with TRBD1. The source is a male donor with ankylosing spondylitis. Specimen: blood, either unsorted or a sorted T cell fraction (not recorded which). The CDR3 DNA follows: TGCAGTGCTAGGGCCGGGACAGGAGCCACAGATACGCAGTATTTT. This gives the protein CSARAGTGATDTQYF.